Presented here are 30 T cell receptor beta chains from one specimen sequenced in a study of blood T cell repertoires in COVID-19. Libraries were prepared by immunoSEQ multiplex PCR; TCRdb keeps only in-frame clonotypes and omits some of them. The sample has about 150,000 clones, approximately 78% seen once. The specimen was peripheral blood. These receptors were taken from a human donor with acute or convalescent COVID-19. The donor label of this sample is uncertain.

Only one count was recorded for this clone. J is TRBJ1-3 and V is TRBV5-5; 7 bases line up with TRBD1. Germline values: CDR1 SGHKS, CDR2 YYEKEE (reference sequence). Trimming at V came to 4 bases and at J to 0 bases, leaving 1 base not matched to a gene. The CDR3 has 14 amino acids. The CDR3: CASSRGPSGNTIYF. The CDR3, as DNA: TGTGCCAGCAGCAGGGGGCCCTCTGGAAACACCATATATTTT. Supplemented by reference TRBV5-5 and TRBJ1-3, the full variable domain reads DAGVTQSPTHLIKTRGQQVTLRCSPISGHKSVSWYQQVLGQGPQFIFQYYEKEERGRGNFPDRFSARQFPNYSSELNVNALLLGDSALYLCASSRGPSGNTIYFGEGSWLTVV.

This chain joins TRBV9 and TRBJ2-1, with D tentatively TRBD2 (6 bases). V was pared by 4 bases and J by 5 bases, with 16 bases between. This CDR3 is built from 15 residues. The germline CDR1 and CDR2 sequences are SGDLS and YYNGEE. The CDR3 reads CASSLAIGSHNEQFF. CDR3 coding DNA: TGTGCCAGCAGCCTCGCTATCGGGAGCCACAATGAGCAGTTCTTC.

V and J are TRBV30 and TRBJ1-6; D gene uncertain. CDR1 and CDR2 (germline): GTSNPN, SVGIG (reference sequence). The CDR3 totals 15 residues. The V end was cut by 4 bases, the J end by 3 bases, with 13 bases between. In DNA form, the CDR3 reads TGTGCCTGGACGTTAAACGGTTTCTATAATTCACCCCTCCACTTT. It yields the protein CAWTLNGFYNSPLHF. Full variable domain (missing parts from reference TRBV30 and TRBJ1-6): SQTIHQWPATLVQPVGSPLSLECTVEGTSNPNLYWYRQAAGRGLQLLFYSVGIGQISSEVPQNLSASRPQDRQFILSSKKLLLSDSGFYLCAWTLNGFYNSPLHFGNGTRLTVT.

The chain joins TRBV6-5 to TRBJ1-2, with a possible D match to TRBD1 (5 bases). Germline lookup yields CDR1 MNHEY and CDR2 SVGAGI. The ends were cut back, 6 bases at V and 0 bases at J, with 14 bases in the middle. The CDR3 spans 15 residues. The CDR3 loop reads CASRAAGGANYGYTF. The CDR3 DNA reads TGTGCCAGCAGGGCTGCCGGGGGAGCTAACTATGGCTACACCTTC.

The table lists this clone with a count of one. The chain combines TRBV7-2 with TRBJ2-5, with TRBD1 matching 9 bases. Germline-derived CDR1 and CDR2 are SGHTA and FQGNSA. This CDR3 region has 15 residues. After removal of 5 bases from V and 6 bases from J, the junction contained 10 bases not matched to a gene. The CDR3 loop is CASSASWGQGQTQYF. The CDR3 bases are TGTGCCAGCAGCGCGTCATGGGGACAGGGTCAGACCCAGTACTTC.

The chain employs TRBV21-1 and TRBJ1-6. TRBV21-1 is designated a pseudogene. The CDR3 contains 18 residues. CDR3 loop: CASSKSLSSGAEYSPLHF. The DNA of the CDR3 is TGTGCCAGCAGCAAAAGTCTTAGCTCTGGAGCCGAATATTCACCCCTCCACTTT.

The chain employs TRBV7-2 and TRBJ2-1; 7 bases fit TRBD1. Germline V gene lookup returns CDR1 SGHTA and CDR2 FQGNSA. This CDR3 is built from 14 residues. Trimming at V came to 5 bases and at J to 5 bases, leaving 6 bases not matched to a gene. Written as DNA, the CDR3 is TGTGCCAGCAGCGCCTACAGGGGTAACAATGAGCAGTTCTTC. This encodes CASSAYRGNNEQFF.

V usage is TRBV4-3 and J usage is TRBJ1-6; 8 nucleotides agree with TRBD1. There are 15 residues in the CDR3. J gave up 13 bases and V 0 bases, and 8 bases lay outside the gene matches. The germline gives CDR1 LGHNA, CDR2 YSLEER. The chain's CDR3 is CASSQEAGGFFPLHF. CDR3 bases: TGCGCCAGCAGCCAAGAAGCAGGGGGCTTTTTTCCCCTCCACTTT.

V usage is TRBV5-6 and J usage is TRBJ1-5; 10 bases map to TRBD1. The junction had 3 bases not matched to a gene; V was cut back by 0 bases and J by 6 bases. CDR1 is SGHDT, CDR2 YYEEEE, per germline. CDR3 length: 15 amino acids. The CDR3 region is CASSLGQGAGQPQHF. The CDR3 region has the DNA TGTGCCAGCAGCTTGGGACAGGGGGCAGGTCAGCCCCAGCATTTT.

The gene calls are TRBV5-4 and TRBJ1-4; no clear D. Germline CDR1 is SGHNT and CDR2 is YYREEE (reference sequence). V dropped 0 bases and J dropped 3 bases, with 6 bases sitting between them. The CDR3 totals 14 residues. CDR3 nucleotides: TGTGCCAGCAGCTTGGACCAGGCTAATGAAAAACTGTTTTTT. Encoded protein: CASSLDQANEKLFF.

The chain is built from TRBV2 and TRBJ1-5; D call uncertain. Germline-derived CDR1 and CDR2 are SNHLY and FYNNEI. CDR3 length equals 13 residues. V was shortened by 7 bases and J by 3 bases, with 10 bases between the two germline ends. CDR3 bases: TGTGCCAGCAAGATCGCAGACAATCAGCCCCAGCATTTT. It yields the protein CASKIADNQPQHF.

The chain combines TRBV2 with TRBJ2-2; D might be TRBD1 (7 bases). V dropped 7 bases and J dropped 4 bases, with 16 bases sitting between them. The CDR3 is made up of 15 amino acids. Germline V gene sequence: CDR1 SNHLY, CDR2 FYNNEI. CDR3 DNA sequence: TGTGCCAGCAAAACGAGGCAGGGGGGCACCGGGGAGCTGTTTTTT. Protein: CASKTRQGGTGELFF.

The rearrangement uses TRBV6-6 and TRBJ2-2, with D perhaps TRBD2 (7 bases). Germline loops: CDR1 MNHNY, CDR2 SVGAGI (reference sequence). V lost 8 bases and J 0 bases, leaving 13 bases between the germline ends. The CDR3 totals 15 residues. The CDR3 nucleotides are TGTGCCAGCCGGGGGGCAGGGACGAACACCGGGGAGCTGTTTTTT. As protein: CASRGAGTNTGELFF.

The J gene is TRBJ2-7, the V gene TRBV7-6; 8 bases agree with TRBD1. The trim removed 5 bases at V and 4 bases at J, leaving 10 bases unmatched. The length of the CDR3 is 15 residues. The germline CDR1 and CDR2 sequences are SGHVS and FNYEAQ. The CDR3 is CASSRIGGQGYEQYF. The DNA of the CDR3 is TGTGCCAGCAGCCGAATAGGCGGACAGGGTTACGAGCAGTACTTC. Using reference TRBV7-6 and TRBJ2-7 for the parts outside the CDR3, the full variable domain is GAGVSQSPRYKVTKRGQDVALRCDPISGHVSLYWYRQALGQGPEFLTYFNYEAQQDKSGLPNDRFSAERPEGSISTLTIQRTEQRDSAMYRCASSRIGGQGYEQYFGPGTRLTVT.

The chain joins TRBV10-2 to TRBJ1-4; no clear D. Germline V gives CDR1 WSHSY, CDR2 SAAADI. V was trimmed by 4 bases and J by 8 bases, leaving 8 bases between them. This CDR3 comprises 12 residues. CDR3 sequence reads: CASSGEEEKLFF. CDR3 nucleotides: TGCGCCAGCAGTGGGGAGGAGGAAAAACTGTTTTTT.

The chain carries TRBV19 and TRBJ2-1; the match to TRBD2 covers 8 bases. With V trimmed by 7 bases and J by 3 bases, 5 bases remained unmatched. The germline gives CDR1 LNHDA, CDR2 SQIVND (reference sequence). The CDR3 covers 14 residues. CDR3 residues: CASTRSGDYNEQFF. CDR3 coding DNA: TGTGCCAGTACCCGTAGCGGGGACTACAATGAGCAGTTCTTC.

The chain recombines TRBV6-5 with TRBJ2-2; D is unclear. The CDR3 loop spans 14 amino acids. Trimming left V 6 bases short and J 6 bases short, with 14 bases between. In germline, CDR1 is MNHEY, CDR2 SVGAGI. CDR3 in DNA: TGTGCCAGCAGCGCCCCTAGAGGCTCCGGGGAGCTGTTTTTT. Its translation is CASSAPRGSGELFF.

This clone appeared once. The chain combines TRBV5-4 with TRBJ1-1; D remains unclear. Germline loops: CDR1 SGHNT, CDR2 YYREEE (reference sequence). V shed 4 bases and J shed 1 base, with 17 bases lying between them. CDR3 length: 16 amino acids. CDR3 protein: CASSPQASQKNTEAFF. CDR3 sequence (DNA): TGTGCCAGCAGCCCCCAGGCCTCACAGAAGAACACTGAAGCTTTCTTT.

The chain recombines TRBV9 with TRBJ1-2; tentatively, D is TRBD1 (6 bases). Trimming removed 0 bases at V and 2 bases at J, with 11 bases between. This CDR3 has 15 residues. CDR1 and CDR2 (germline): SGDLS, YYNGEE. This chain's CDR3 is CASSVEDSLNYGYTF. In DNA form, the CDR3 reads TGTGCCAGCAGCGTAGAGGACAGCCTAAACTATGGCTACACCTTC.

The rearrangement uses TRBV19 and TRBJ2-6, with no clear D. Looked up from germline, CDR1 is LNHDA and CDR2 is SQIVND (reference sequence). The CDR3 is made up of 15 amino acids. Between the trimmed V and J ends, which lost 5 bases and 0 bases, there was a span of 8 bases. This CDR3 reads CASSSRRSGANVLTF. CDR3 bases: TGTGCCAGTAGTTCTAGGCGCTCTGGGGCCAACGTCCTGACTTTC.

V usage is TRBV9 and J usage is TRBJ2-5, with TRBD1 as a possible D gene (6 bases). The CDR3 has 13 amino acids. CDR1 is SGDLS and CDR2 is YYNGEE in the germline V gene. V was cut by 1 base and J by 5 bases, with 9 bases left in between. The DNA of the CDR3 is TGTGCCAGCAGCGTACAGGGGCAGGAGACCCAGTACTTC. Amino acids: CASSVQGQETQYF.

This chain links TRBV14 with TRBJ1-1, with a tentative D call TRBD1 (5 bases). Per germline, CDR1 SGHDN and CDR2 FVKESK. The CDR3 has 13 amino acids. The germline V and J ends were trimmed by 1 base and 8 bases, with 11 bases remaining between them. The CDR3 loop is CASSQARVGEAFF. The CDR3, as DNA: TGTGCCAGCAGCCAAGCCAGGGTCGGGGAAGCTTTCTTT.

In DNA form, the CDR3 reads TGTGCCAGCTCACCTCAGGGGTCTGGATATGGCTACACCTTC. This codes for CASSPQGSGYGYTF. The rearrangement links TRBV18 to TRBJ1-2; tentative D call: TRBD1 (6 bases). V gave up 3 bases and J gave up 5 bases, with 13 bases separating them. This CDR3 spans 14 amino acids. Germline loops: CDR1 KGHSH, CDR2 LQKENI.

The V and J genes are TRBV6-5 and TRBJ2-7; 8 nucleotides agree with TRBD1. Looked up from germline, CDR1 is MNHEY and CDR2 is SVGAGI. V trimming: 6 bases; J trimming: 3 bases; junction bases outside the gene matches: 7. This CDR3 region has 14 residues. CDR3 sequence: CASRGTGTGYEQYF. For the CDR3, the DNA is TGTGCCAGCAGAGGAACGGGGACAGGCTACGAGCAGTACTTC.

The chain is built from TRBV12-1 and TRBJ1-4; the DNA was not compared with TRBD1, the D call given in the table. TRBV12-1 has pseudogene status. CDR3 size: 15 residues. The CDR3 nucleotides are TGTGCCAGCAGCTCTCCCCATTTACACAGGAAAAAACTGTTTTTT. Translation gives CASSSPHLHRKKLFF.

This clone is a singleton in its sample. This chain joins TRBV25-1 and TRBJ1-6, with TRBD1 as a possible D gene (6 bases). Germline values: CDR1 MGHDK, CDR2 SYGVNS. The V gene lost 7 bases and the J gene lost 5 bases, with 9 bases spanning the gap. The CDR3 totals 13 residues. CDR3: CASIQGNNSPLHF. DNA for the CDR3: TGTGCCAGCATACAGGGCAATAATTCACCCCTCCACTTT.

V and J are TRBV5-5 and TRBJ1-3; 7 positions match TRBD1. Per germline, CDR1 SGHKS and CDR2 YYEKEE (reference sequence). V shed 2 bases and J 6 bases; nucleotides not matched to a gene: 11. The CDR3 contains 16 residues. Here the CDR3 DNA reads TGTGCCAGCAGCTTTCTTAGGACAGGAGGAGAAAACACCATATATTTT. Its protein is CASSFLRTGGENTIYF.

The genes are TRBV7-8 and TRBJ2-2; 10 bases are shared with TRBD2. The CDR3 contains 16 residues. Germline CDR1 reads SGHVS; CDR2 reads FQNEAQ. Germline trimming cut 4 bases from V and 1 base from J; bases unmatched to any gene: 3. CDR3 bases: TGTGCCAGCAGCTCTTTAGCGGGGGGGAACACCGGGGAGCTGTTTTTT. It codes for CASSSLAGGNTGELFF.

CDR3 coding DNA: TGTGCCAGCAGTGAAGCGGACAGGCCAAGCTATGGCTACACCTTC. It translates to CASSEADRPSYGYTF. V gene TRBV2 combines with J gene TRBJ1-2; 7 bases are shared with TRBD1. The CDR3 sequence is 15 residues long. From germline, CDR1 is SNHLY and CDR2 FYNNEI. V gave up 0 bases and J gave up 4 bases; unmatched junction bases: 5.

V and J are TRBV27 and TRBJ1-4, with 8 bases matching TRBD1. Germline V gives CDR1 MNHEY, CDR2 SMNVEV (reference sequence). CDR3 length equals 14 residues. Trimming cost V 8 bases and J 5 bases; bases outside gene matches: 7. The CDR3 bases are TGTGCCAGCGGTAACAGGGGGGGGAATGAAAAACTGTTTTTT. Translation: CASGNRGGNEKLFF.